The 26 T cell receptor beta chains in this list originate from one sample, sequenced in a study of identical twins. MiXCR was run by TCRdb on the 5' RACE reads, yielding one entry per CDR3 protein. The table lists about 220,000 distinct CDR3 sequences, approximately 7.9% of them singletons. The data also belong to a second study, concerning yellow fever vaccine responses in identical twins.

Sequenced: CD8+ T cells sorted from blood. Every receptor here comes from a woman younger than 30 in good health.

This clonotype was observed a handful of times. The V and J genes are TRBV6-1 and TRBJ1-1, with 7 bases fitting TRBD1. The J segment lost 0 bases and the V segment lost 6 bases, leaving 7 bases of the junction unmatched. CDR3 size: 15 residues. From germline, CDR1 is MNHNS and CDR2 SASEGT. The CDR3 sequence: CASSLGDSLNTEAFF. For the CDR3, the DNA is TGTGCCAGCAGCCTGGGGGACAGCCTGAACACTGAAGCTTTCTTT.

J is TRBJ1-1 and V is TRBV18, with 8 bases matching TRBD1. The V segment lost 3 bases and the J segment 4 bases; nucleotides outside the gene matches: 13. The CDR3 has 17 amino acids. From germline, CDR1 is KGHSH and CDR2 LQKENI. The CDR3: CASSPTGVDFLGTEAFF. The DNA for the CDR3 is TGTGCCAGCTCACCGACAGGGGTGGATTTTCTCGGCACTGAAGCTTTCTTT.

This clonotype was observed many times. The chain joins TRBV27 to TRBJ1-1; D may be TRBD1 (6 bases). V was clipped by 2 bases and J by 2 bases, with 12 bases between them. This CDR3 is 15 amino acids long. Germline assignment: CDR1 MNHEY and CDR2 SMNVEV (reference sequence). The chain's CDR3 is CASSLRWGRNTEAFF. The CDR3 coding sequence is TGTGCCAGCAGTTTACGCTGGGGGCGAAACACTGAAGCTTTCTTT.

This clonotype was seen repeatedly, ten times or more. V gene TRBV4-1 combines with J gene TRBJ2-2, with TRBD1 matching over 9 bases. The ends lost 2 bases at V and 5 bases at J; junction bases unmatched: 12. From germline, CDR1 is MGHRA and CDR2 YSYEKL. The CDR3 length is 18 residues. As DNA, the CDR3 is TGCGCCAGCAGCCAACAGGGACAGGGATTCTCGGTGACCGGGGAGCTGTTTTTT. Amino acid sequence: CASSQQGQGFSVTGELFF.

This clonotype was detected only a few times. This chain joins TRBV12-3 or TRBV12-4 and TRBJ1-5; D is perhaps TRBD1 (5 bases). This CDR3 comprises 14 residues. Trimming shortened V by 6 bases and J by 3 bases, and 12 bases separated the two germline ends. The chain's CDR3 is CASSPGTFNQPQHF. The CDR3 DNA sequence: TGTGCCAGCAGCCCGGGGACCTTCAATCAGCCCCAGCATTTT.

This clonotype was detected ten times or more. This CDR3 is CASSLSNEQFF. CDR3 DNA sequence: TGTGCCAGCAGTTTATCCAATGAGCAGTTCTTC. This rearrangement joins TRBV28 to TRBJ2-1; unclear D gene. The CDR3 covers 11 residues. The V end lost 1 base, the J end lost 6 bases, and 1 base lay between the germline ends. From germline, CDR1 is MDHEN and CDR2 SYDVKM.

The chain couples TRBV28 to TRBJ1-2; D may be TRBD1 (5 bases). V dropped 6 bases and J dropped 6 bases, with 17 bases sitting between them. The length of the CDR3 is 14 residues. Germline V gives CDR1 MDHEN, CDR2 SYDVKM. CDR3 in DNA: TGTGCCAGCAGCTCAATTAGGGGAGAAAATGGCTACACCTTC. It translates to CASSSIRGENGYTF.

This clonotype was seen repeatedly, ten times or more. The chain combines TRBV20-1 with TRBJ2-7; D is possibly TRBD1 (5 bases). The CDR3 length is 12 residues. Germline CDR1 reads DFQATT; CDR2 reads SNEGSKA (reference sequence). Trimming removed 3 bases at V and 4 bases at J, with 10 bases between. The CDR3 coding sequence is TGCAGTGCTAGCGATGACAGTTACGAGCAGTACGTC. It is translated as CSASDDSYEQYV.

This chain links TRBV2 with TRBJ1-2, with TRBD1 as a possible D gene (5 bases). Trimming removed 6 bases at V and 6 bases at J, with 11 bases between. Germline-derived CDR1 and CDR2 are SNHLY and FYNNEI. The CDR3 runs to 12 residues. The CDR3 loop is CASRGTVHGYTF. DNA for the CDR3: TGTGCCAGCAGGGGGACCGTCCATGGCTACACCTTC. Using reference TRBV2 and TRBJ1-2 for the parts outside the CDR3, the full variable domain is EPEVTQTPSHQVTQMGQEVILRCVPISNHLYFYWYRQILGQKVEFLVSFYNNEISEKSEIFDDQFSVERPDGSNFTLKIRSTKLEDSAMYFCASRGTVHGYTFGSGTRLTVV.

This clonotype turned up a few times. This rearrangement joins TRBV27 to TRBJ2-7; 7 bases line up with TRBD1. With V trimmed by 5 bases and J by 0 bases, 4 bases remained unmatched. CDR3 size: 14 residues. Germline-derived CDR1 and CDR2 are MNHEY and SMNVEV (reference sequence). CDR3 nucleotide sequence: TGTGCCAGCAGTCCGGGGACAGTCTCCTACGAGCAGTACGTC. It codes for CASSPGTVSYEQYV.

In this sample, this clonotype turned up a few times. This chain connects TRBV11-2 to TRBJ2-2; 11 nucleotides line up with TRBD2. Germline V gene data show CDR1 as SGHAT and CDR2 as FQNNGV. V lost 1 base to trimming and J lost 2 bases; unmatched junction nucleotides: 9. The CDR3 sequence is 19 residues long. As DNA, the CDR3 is TGTGCCAGCAGCTTAGGGGCGACTAGCGGGATAGGTAACACCGGGGAGCTGTTTTTT. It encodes CASSLGATSGIGNTGELFF.

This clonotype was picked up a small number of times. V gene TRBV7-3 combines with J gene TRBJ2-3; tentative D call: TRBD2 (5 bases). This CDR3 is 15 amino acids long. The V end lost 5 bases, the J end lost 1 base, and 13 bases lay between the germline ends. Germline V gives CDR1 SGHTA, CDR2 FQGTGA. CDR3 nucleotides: TGTGCCAGCAGCCCCCGGTTTAGCGGCACAGATACGCAGTATTTT. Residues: CASSPRFSGTDTQYF.

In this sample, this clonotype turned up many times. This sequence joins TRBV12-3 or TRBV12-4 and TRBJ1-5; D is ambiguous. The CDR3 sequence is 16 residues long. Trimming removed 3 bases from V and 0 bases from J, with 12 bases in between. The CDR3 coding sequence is TGTGCCAGCAGTTTCTCAGCGGGTTATAGCAATCAGCCCCAGCATTTT. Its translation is CASSFSAGYSNQPQHF.

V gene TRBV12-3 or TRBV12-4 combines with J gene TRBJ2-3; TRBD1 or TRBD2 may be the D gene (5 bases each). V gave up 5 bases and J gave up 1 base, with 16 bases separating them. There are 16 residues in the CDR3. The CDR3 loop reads CASSPFRDHGTDTQYF. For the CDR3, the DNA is TGTGCCAGCAGTCCCTTCCGGGACCACGGCACAGATACGCAGTATTTT.

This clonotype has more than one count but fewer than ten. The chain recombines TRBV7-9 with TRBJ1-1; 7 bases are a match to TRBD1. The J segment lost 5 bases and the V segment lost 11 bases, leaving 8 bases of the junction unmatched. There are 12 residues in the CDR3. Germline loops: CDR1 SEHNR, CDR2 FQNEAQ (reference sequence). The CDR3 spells CAVETGLTEAFF. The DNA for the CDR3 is TGTGCCGTAGAGACAGGGTTGACTGAAGCTTTCTTT.

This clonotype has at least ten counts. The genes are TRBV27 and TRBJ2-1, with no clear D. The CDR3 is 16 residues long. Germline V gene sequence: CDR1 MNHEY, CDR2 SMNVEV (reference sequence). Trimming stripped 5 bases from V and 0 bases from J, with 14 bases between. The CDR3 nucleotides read TGTGCCAGCAGTCCCGCGCAGGTACCCTCCTACAATGAGCAGTTCTTC. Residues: CASSPAQVPSYNEQFF.

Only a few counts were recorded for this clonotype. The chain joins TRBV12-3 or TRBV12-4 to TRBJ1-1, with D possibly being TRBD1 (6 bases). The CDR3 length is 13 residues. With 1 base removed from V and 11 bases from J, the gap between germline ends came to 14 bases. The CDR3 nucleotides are TGTGCCAGCAGTTTAGTTGGAGGGGGGTTTGCTTTCTTT. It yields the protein CASSLVGGGFAFF.

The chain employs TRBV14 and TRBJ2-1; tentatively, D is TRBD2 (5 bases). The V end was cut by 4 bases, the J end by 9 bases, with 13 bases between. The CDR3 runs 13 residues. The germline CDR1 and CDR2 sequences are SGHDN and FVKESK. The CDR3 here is CASSRLGSLEQFF. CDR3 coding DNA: TGTGCCAGCAGCCGGCTGGGGAGCCTTGAGCAGTTCTTC.

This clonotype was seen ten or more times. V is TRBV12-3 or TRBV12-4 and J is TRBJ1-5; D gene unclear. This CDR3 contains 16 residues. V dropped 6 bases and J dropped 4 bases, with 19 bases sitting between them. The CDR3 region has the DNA TGTGCCAGCAGCCTTAACCCGGGTCCTCCGAATCAGCCCCAGCATTTT. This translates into CASSLNPGPPNQPQHF.

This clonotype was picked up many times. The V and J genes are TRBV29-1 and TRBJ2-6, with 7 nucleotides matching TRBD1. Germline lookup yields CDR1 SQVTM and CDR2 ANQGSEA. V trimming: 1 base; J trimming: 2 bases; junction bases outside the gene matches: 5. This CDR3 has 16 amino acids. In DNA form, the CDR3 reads TGCAGCGTTGAAGCCGACGGGACAGCTGGGGCCAACGTCCTGACTTTC. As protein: CSVEADGTAGANVLTF.

CDR3 protein: CASSLADSNQPQHF. CDR3 nucleotide sequence: TGTGCCAGCAGCTTAGCGGATAGCAATCAGCCCCAGCATTTT. The chain carries TRBV7-9 and TRBJ1-5; D is unclear. V was clipped by 0 bases and J by 0 bases, with 3 bases between them. The CDR3 is made up of 14 amino acids. CDR1 and CDR2 from the germline V gene are SEHNR and FQNEAQ (reference sequence).

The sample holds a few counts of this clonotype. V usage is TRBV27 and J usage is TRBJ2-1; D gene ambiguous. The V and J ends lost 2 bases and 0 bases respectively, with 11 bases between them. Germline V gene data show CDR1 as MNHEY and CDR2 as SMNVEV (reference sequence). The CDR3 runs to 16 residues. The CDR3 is CASSLTDRSSYNEQFF. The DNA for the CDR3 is TGTGCCAGCAGTTTAACTGACCGGAGCTCCTACAATGAGCAGTTCTTC.

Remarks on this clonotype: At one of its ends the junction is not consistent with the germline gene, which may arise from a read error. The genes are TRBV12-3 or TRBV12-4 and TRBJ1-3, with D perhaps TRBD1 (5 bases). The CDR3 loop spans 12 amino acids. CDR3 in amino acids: CASSLTLDTLYF. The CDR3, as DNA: TGTGCCAGCAGTCTCACTCTGGACACCCTATATTTT.

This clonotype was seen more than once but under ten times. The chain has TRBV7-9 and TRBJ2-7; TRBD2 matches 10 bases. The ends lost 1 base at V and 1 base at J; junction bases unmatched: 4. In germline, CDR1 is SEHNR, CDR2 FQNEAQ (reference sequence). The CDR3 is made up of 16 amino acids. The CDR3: CASSLGEREGSYEQYF. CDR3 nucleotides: TGTGCCAGCAGCTTAGGGGAGCGGGAGGGTTCCTACGAGCAGTACTTC.

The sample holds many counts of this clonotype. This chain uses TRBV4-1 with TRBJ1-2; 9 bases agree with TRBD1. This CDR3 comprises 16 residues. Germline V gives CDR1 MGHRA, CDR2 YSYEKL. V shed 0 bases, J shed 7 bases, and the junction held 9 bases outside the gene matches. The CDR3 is CASSQDDRTGVIGYTF. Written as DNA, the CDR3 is TGCGCCAGCAGCCAAGACGATAGGACAGGGGTTATTGGCTACACCTTC.

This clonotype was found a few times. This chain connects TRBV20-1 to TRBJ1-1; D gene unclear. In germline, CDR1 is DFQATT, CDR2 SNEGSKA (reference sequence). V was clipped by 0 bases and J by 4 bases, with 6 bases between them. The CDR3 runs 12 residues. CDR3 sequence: CSARDPATEAFF. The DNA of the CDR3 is TGCAGTGCTAGAGATCCGGCCACTGAAGCTTTCTTT.